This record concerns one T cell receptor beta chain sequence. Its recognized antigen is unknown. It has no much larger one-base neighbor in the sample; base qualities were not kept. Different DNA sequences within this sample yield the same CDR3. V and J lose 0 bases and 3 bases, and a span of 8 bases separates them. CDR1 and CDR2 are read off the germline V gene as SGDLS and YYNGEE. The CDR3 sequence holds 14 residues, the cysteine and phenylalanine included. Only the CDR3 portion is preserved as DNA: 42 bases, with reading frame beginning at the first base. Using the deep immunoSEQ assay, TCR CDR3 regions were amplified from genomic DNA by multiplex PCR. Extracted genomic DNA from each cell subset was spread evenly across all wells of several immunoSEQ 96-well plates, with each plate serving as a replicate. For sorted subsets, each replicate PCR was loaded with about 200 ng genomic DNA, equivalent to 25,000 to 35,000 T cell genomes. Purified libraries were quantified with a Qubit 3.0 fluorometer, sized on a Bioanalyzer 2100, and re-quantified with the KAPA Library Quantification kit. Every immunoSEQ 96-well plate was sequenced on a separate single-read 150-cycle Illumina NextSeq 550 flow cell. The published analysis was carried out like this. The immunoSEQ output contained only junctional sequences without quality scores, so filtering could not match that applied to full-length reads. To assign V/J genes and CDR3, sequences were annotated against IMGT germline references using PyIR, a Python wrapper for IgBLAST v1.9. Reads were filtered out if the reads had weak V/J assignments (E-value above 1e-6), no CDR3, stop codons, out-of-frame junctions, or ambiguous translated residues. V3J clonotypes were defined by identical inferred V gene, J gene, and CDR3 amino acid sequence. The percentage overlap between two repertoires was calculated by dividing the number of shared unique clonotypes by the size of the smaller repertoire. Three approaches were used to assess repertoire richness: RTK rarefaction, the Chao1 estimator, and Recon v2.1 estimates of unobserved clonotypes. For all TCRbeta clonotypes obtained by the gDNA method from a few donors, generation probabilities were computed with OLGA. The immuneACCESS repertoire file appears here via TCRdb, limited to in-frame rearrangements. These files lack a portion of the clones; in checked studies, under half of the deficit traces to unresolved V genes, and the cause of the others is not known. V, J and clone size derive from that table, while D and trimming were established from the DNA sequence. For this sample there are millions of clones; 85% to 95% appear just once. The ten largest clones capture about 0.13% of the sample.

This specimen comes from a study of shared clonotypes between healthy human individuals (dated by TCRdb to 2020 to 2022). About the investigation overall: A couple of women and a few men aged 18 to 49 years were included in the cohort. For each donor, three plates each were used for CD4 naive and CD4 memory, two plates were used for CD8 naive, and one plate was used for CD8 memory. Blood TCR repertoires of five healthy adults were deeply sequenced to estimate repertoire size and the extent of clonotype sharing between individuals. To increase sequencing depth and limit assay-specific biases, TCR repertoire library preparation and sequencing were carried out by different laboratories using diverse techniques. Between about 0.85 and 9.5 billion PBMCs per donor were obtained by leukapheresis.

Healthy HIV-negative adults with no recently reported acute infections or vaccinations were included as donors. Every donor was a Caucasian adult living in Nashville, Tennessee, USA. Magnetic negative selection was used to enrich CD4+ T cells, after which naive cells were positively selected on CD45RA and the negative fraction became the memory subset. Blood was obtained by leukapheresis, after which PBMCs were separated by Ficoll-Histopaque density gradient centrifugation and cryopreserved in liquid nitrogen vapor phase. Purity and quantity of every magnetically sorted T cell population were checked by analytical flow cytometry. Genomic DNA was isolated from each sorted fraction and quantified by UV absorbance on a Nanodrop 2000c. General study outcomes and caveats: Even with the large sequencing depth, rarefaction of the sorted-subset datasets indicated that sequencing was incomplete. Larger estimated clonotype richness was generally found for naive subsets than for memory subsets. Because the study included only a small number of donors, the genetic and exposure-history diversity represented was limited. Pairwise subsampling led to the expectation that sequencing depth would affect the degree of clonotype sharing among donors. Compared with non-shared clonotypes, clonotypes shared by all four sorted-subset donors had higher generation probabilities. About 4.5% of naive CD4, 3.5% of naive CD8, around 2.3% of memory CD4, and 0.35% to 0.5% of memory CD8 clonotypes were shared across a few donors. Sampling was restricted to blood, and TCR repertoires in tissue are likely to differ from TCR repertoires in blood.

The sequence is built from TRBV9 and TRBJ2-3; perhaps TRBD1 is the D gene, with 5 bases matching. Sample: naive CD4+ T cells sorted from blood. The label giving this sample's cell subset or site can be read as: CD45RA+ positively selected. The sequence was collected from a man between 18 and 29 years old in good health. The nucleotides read TGTGCCAGCAGCGTAGGGGGCTTAACAGATACGCAGTATTTT. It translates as CASSVGGLTDTQYF.